These T cell receptor beta chains were read from a single sample in a study of blood T cell repertoires in COVID-19. Data came from immunoSEQ multiplex PCR; TCRdb stores just in-frame clones and leaves some out. The top ten hold around 28% of the sample, which has about 73,000 clones, more than 65% seen once. Sequencing was carried out using peripheral blood. These receptors all come from a human donor in a cohort sampled during active COVID-19. Both conserved end residues are part of each CDR3. Each record gives: J gene, D gene, V gene, clone size, CDR3 DNA, CDR3 protein. The D gene is left open where the match is weak. Size tells how often a clone was seen (once, few, many) or the class of an expanded clone, and some rows leave it out.

J gene: TRBJ2-7; D gene: TRBD2; V gene: TRBV25-1; clone size: many; CDR3 DNA: TGTGCCAGCAGTCCTCGCGTACTAGCGGGCGAGCAGTACTTC; CDR3 protein: CASSPRVLAGEQYF
J gene: TRBJ2-2; D gene: -; V gene: TRBV7-9; clone size: -; CDR3 DNA: TGTGTCCAGACAGGCTACACCGGGGAGCTGTTTTTT; CDR3 protein: CVQTGYTGELFF
J gene: TRBJ1-2; D gene: -; V gene: TRBV14; clone size: -; CDR3 DNA: TGTGCCAGCCCGAGAGGAGGGGCGGTCTATGGCTACACCTTC; CDR3 protein: CASPRGGAVYGYTF
J gene: TRBJ1-6; D gene: TRBD1; V gene: TRBV19; clone size: few; CDR3 DNA: TGTGCCAGTAGTATCCAGGGGGGACCCCTCCACTTT; CDR3 protein: CASSIQGGPLHF
J gene: TRBJ2-3; D gene: TRBD2; V gene: TRBV11-2; clone size: -; CDR3 DNA: TGTGCCAGCAGCTTATGGCGGCTAGCGGGCACAGATACGCAGTATTTT; CDR3 protein: CASSLWRLAGTDTQYF
J gene: TRBJ2-1; D gene: TRBD2; V gene: TRBV10-3; clone size: -; CDR3 DNA: TGTGCCATCAGTGACCCCCCCGCGACTAGCGGGGGGGCCGTTGAGCAGTTCTTC; CDR3 protein: CAISDPPATSGGAVEQFF
J gene: TRBJ2-5; D gene: -; V gene: TRBV28; clone size: -; CDR3 DNA: TGTGCCAGCGGCAGTATCGGACACGCGATGTCAGAGACCCAGTACTTC; CDR3 protein: CASGSIGHAMSETQYF
J gene: TRBJ2-5; D gene: -; V gene: TRBV7-9; clone size: -; CDR3 DNA: TGTGCCAGCAGCTTAGGGTTCGTCCCCTACGGCCAAGAGACCCAGTACTTC; CDR3 protein: CASSLGFVPYGQETQYF
J gene: TRBJ2-7; D gene: TRBD1; V gene: TRBV28; clone size: -; CDR3 DNA: TGTGCCAGCAGAGAAGGGACAGCCCGGGGCGAGCAGTACTTC; CDR3 protein: CASREGTARGEQYF
J gene: TRBJ2-7; D gene: -; V gene: TRBV6-6; clone size: -; CDR3 DNA: TGTGCCAGCAGCAAACAGGGTGGCCCCTACGAGCAGTACTTC; CDR3 protein: CASSKQGGPYEQYF
J gene: TRBJ1-2; D gene: -; V gene: TRBV11-2; clone size: -; CDR3 DNA: TGTGCCAGCAGCTTTGGCAGGACAGACTATGGCTACACCTTC; CDR3 protein: CASSFGRTDYGYTF
J gene: TRBJ1-1; D gene: TRBD1; V gene: TRBV29-1; clone size: -; CDR3 DNA: TGCAGCGTTGTGGACCGGACAGGGGAAACTGAAGCTTTCTTT; CDR3 protein: CSVVDRTGETEAFF
J gene: TRBJ2-7; D gene: TRBD1; V gene: TRBV3-1/TRBV3-2; clone size: once; CDR3 DNA: TGTGCCAGCGCCGGGACAGGGGGCCACGAGCAGTACTTC; CDR3 protein: CASAGTGGHEQYF
J gene: TRBJ2-7; D gene: -; V gene: TRBV3-1/TRBV3-2; clone size: -; CDR3 DNA: TGTGCCAGCAGCCAAGTATCCGCCTACGAGCAGTACTTC; CDR3 protein: CASSQVSAYEQYF
J gene: TRBJ2-6; D gene: -; V gene: TRBV4-1; clone size: -; CDR3 DNA: TGCGCCAGCAGCCAAGAGGGGCGGGGGGCCAACGTCCTGACTTTC; CDR3 protein: CASSQEGRGANVLTF